What follows are 17 T cell receptor beta chains derived from one specimen sequenced in a study of shared clonotypes between healthy human individuals. TCRdb's copy holds only in-frame clones and misses some; the assay was immunoSEQ multiplex PCR. The repertoire holds a few million clones, with just over 90% as singletons. Specimen: naive CD4+ T cells sorted from blood. Specified subset: CD45RA+ positively selected. These receptors all stem from a man between 18 and 35 years old in good health.

The chain is built from TRBV29-1 and TRBJ1-6, with D possibly matching TRBD1 (6 bases). V was pared by 3 bases and J by 7 bases, with 10 bases between. Germline CDR1 reads SQVTM; CDR2 reads ANQGSEA. CDR3 length: 13 amino acids. As DNA, the CDR3 is TGCAGCGTTGAGACAGGAAAGAATTCACCCCTCCACTTT. Translated, it gives CSVETGKNSPLHF.

This rearrangement joins TRBV14 to TRBJ2-7; either TRBD1 or TRBD2 may fit D (5 bases each). Germline CDR1 and CDR2: SGHDN and FVKESK. CDR3 length: 15 amino acids. With 4 bases removed from V and 3 bases from J, the gap between germline ends came to 16 bases. Written as DNA, the CDR3 is TGTGCCAGCAGCCGAGGGACGGGATCCTTCTACGAGCAGTACTTC. Translating it yields CASSRGTGSFYEQYF. Full variable domain (missing parts from reference TRBV14 and TRBJ2-7): EAGVTQFPSHSVIEKGQTVTLRCDPISGHDNLYWYRRVMGKEIKFLLHFVKESKQDESGMPNNRFLAERTGGTYSTLKVQPAELEDSGVYFCASSRGTGSFYEQYFGPGTRLTVT.

The chain carries TRBV10-1 and TRBJ2-3; tentative D call: TRBD2 (5 bases). V shed 3 bases and J shed 8 bases, with 18 bases lying between them. This CDR3 is built from 15 residues. Germline lookup yields CDR1 WNHNN and CDR2 SYGVQD (reference sequence). Here the CDR3 reads CASSEGSGSKGTQYF. The CDR3, as DNA: TGCGCCAGCAGTGAAGGGTCGGGGTCGAAAGGTACGCAGTATTTT.

The chain recombines TRBV29-1 with TRBJ2-3, with a possible D match to TRBD2 (5 bases). CDR1 and CDR2 (germline): SQVTM, ANQGSEA. The CDR3 has 11 residues. V lost 4 bases to trimming and J lost 12 bases, with 14 bases between them. The CDR3 reads CSVGADSYQYF. CDR3 DNA sequence: TGCAGCGTTGGCGCGGACTCATACCAGTATTTT.

V gene TRBV27 combines with J gene TRBJ1-2; the D gene is possibly TRBD1 (5 bases). The germline V and J ends were trimmed by 3 bases and 0 bases, with 8 bases remaining between them. The CDR3 totals 14 residues. Germline lookup yields CDR1 MNHEY and CDR2 SMNVEV (reference sequence). CDR3 sequence (DNA): TGTGCCAGCAGTTTCCAGGGCACTAACTATGGCTACACCTTC. Translating gives CASSFQGTNYGYTF.

The V call is TRBV15, the J call TRBJ1-2; perhaps TRBD1 as D (6 bases). CDR1 is LNHNV and CDR2 is YYDKDF in the germline V gene (reference sequence). This CDR3 comprises 16 residues. The V gene lost 1 base and the J gene lost 4 bases, with 16 bases spanning the gap. CDR3 sequence: CATSRGDGPDSYGYTF. As DNA, the CDR3 is TGTGCCACCAGCAGAGGGGACGGACCGGACAGCTATGGCTACACCTTC.

The chain is built from TRBV19 and TRBJ2-5, with TRBD1 identical over 8 bases. V shed 5 bases and J 1 base; nucleotides not matched to a gene: 6. The germline V gene has CDR1 LNHDA and CDR2 SQIVND (reference sequence). This CDR3 contains 15 residues. CDR3 region: CASSFITGGQETQYF. The DNA for the CDR3 is TGTGCCAGTAGTTTCATCACAGGGGGCCAAGAGACCCAGTACTTC.

The J gene is TRBJ2-5, the V gene TRBV5-1; possibly TRBD2 for D (7 bases). V was shortened by 0 bases and J by 5 bases, with 20 bases between the two germline ends. This CDR3 has 17 amino acids. Germline-derived CDR1 and CDR2 are SGHRS and YFSETQ. CDR3 sequence (DNA): TGCGCCAGCAGCTTGGAGGGGGGGAGCCTCGTTGTGGAGACCCAGTACTTC. Translating gives CASSLEGGSLVVETQYF. The variable domain in full, with the rest retrieved from reference TRBV5-1 and TRBJ2-5, is KAGVTQTPRYLIKTRGQQVTLSCSPISGHRSVSWYQQTPGQGLQFLFEYFSETQRNKGNFPGRFSGRQFSNSRSEMNVSTLELGDSALYLCASSLEGGSLVVETQYFGPGTRLLVL.

V gene TRBV2 combines with J gene TRBJ2-7; the D is unclear. V shed 6 bases and J shed 0 bases, with 12 bases lying between them. Per the germline V gene, CDR1 is SNHLY and CDR2 is FYNNEI. The CDR3 totals 14 residues. The DNA of the CDR3 is TGTGCCAGCAGCTCCCGTGGGATCTCCTACGAGCAGTACTTC. Protein: CASSSRGISYEQYF.

Notes on this clone: This same CDR3 is encoded by further DNA sequences in the sample. V usage is TRBV7-9 and J usage is TRBJ2-7; D is undetermined. Germline values: CDR1 SEHNR, CDR2 FQNEAQ (reference sequence). Trimming stripped 2 bases from V and 2 bases from J, with 7 bases between. CDR3 length: 13 residues. CDR3 coding DNA: TGTGCCAGCAGCTTAACAGCTACCTACGAGCAGTACTTC. It translates to CASSLTATYEQYF.

To note about this clone: Different DNA sequences within this sample yield the same CDR3. The V and J genes are TRBV6-6 and TRBJ1-5, with D unclear. Germline V gene lookup returns CDR1 MNHNY and CDR2 SVGAGI (reference sequence). Trimming took off 0 bases at V and 0 bases at J, with 3 bases between the two ends. This CDR3 is 14 amino acids long. Written as DNA, the CDR3 is TGTGCCAGCAGTTACTCCAATAGCAATCAGCCCCAGCATTTT. Translating gives CASSYSNSNQPQHF.

This rearrangement joins TRBV4-3 to TRBJ1-1; D not certain. Germline V gene lookup returns CDR1 LGHNA and CDR2 YSLEER. This CDR3 comprises 14 residues. V gave up 0 bases and J gave up 2 bases, with 7 bases separating them. The CDR3 is CASSQEQANTEAFF. CDR3 DNA: TGCGCCAGCAGCCAAGAACAAGCTAACACTGAAGCTTTCTTT.

This sequence joins TRBV6-1 and TRBJ2-7; 9 bases match TRBD2. The CDR3 runs to 14 residues. In germline, CDR1 is MNHNS, CDR2 SASEGT. Trimming cost V 7 bases and J 2 bases; bases outside gene matches: 6. DNA for the CDR3: TGTGCCAGCAACGAGAGACTAGCGGCCTACGAGCAGTACTTC. Translating gives CASNERLAAYEQYF.

Regarding this clone: Within the sample, other DNA sequences also encode this same CDR3. V usage is TRBV5-4 and J usage is TRBJ2-2; 15 bases fit TRBD2. V lost 1 base to trimming and J lost 5 bases; unmatched junction nucleotides: 3. CDR1 is SGHNT and CDR2 is YYREEE in the germline V gene (reference sequence). This CDR3 comprises 17 residues. The chain's CDR3 is CASSLPGLAGGTGELFF. CDR3 DNA: TGTGCCAGCAGCTTGCCCGGACTAGCGGGGGGGACCGGGGAGCTGTTTTTT. The variable domain in full, completed from reference TRBV5-4 and TRBJ2-2, reads ETGVTQSPTHLIKTRGQQVTLRCSSQSGHNTVSWYQQALGQGPQFIFQYYREEENGRGNFPPRFSGLQFPNYSSELNVNALELDDSALYLCASSLPGLAGGTGELFFGEGSRLTVL.

The chain has TRBV5-1 and TRBJ2-2, with 14 positions matching TRBD2. Germline V gene sequence: CDR1 SGHRS, CDR2 YFSETQ. The junction had 8 bases not matched to a gene; V was cut back by 4 bases and J by 6 bases. The CDR3 contains 17 residues. DNA of the CDR3: TGCGCCAGCAGCCCCCCGGGACTAGCGGGAGTCGCCGGGGAGCTGTTTTTT. Residues: CASSPPGLAGVAGELFF.

This clone has only one observation. V and J are TRBV7-2 and TRBJ2-3, with 13 bases lining up with TRBD2. J gave up 2 bases and V 4 bases, and 12 bases lay outside the gene matches. CDR3 length equals 19 residues. The germline V gene has CDR1 SGHTA and CDR2 FQGNSA. CDR3 sequence: CASSSRTSGSAAVTDTQYF. In DNA, the CDR3 is TGTGCCAGCAGCTCACGGACTAGCGGGAGTGCGGCGGTCACAGATACGCAGTATTTT.

The chain carries TRBV15 and TRBJ2-1; 13 bases agree with TRBD2. The CDR3 runs 18 residues. Germline CDR1 and CDR2: LNHNV and YYDKDF (reference sequence). V gave up 0 bases and J gave up 7 bases; unmatched junction bases: 9. CDR3 protein: CATSRDGTSGRAFNEQFF. The CDR3 nucleotides read TGTGCCACCAGCAGAGATGGAACTAGCGGGAGGGCCTTTAATGAGCAGTTCTTC.